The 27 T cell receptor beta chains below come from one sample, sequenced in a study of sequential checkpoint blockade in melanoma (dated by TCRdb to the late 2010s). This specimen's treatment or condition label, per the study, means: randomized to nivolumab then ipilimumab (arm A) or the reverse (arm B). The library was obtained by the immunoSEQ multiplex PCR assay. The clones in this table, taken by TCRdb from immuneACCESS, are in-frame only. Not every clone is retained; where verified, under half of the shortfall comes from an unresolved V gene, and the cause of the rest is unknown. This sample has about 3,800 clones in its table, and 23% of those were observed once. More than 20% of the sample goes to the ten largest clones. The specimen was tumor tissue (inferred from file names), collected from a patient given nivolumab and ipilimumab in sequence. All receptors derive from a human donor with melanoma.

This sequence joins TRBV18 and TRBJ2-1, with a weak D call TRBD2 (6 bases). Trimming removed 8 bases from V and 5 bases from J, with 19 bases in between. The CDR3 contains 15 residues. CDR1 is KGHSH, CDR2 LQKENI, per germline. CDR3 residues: CASPEPGLPNNEQFF. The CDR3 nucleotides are TGTGCCAGCCCAGAGCCGGGACTTCCTAACAATGAGCAGTTCTTC.

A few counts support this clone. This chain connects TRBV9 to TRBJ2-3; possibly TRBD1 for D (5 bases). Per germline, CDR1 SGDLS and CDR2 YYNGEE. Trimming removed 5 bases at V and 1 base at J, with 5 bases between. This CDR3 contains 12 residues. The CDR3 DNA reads TGTGCCAGCAGGGGGCGCACAGATACGCAGTATTTT. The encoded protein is CASRGRTDTQYF.

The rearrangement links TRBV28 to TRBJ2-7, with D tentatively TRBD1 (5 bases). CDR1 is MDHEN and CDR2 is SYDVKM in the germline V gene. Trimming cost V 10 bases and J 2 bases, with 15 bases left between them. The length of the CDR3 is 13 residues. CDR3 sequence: CATRVHTTYEQYF. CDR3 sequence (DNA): TGTGCCACCAGGGTTCACACAACCTACGAGCAGTACTTC.

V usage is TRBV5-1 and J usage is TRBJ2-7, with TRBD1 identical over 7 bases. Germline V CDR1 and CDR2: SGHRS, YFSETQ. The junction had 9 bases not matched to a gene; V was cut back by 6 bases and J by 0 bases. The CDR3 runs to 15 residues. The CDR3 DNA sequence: TGCGCCAGCACGCGAGAGGGACAGAGCTCCTACGAGCAGTACTTC. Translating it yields CASTREGQSSYEQYF.

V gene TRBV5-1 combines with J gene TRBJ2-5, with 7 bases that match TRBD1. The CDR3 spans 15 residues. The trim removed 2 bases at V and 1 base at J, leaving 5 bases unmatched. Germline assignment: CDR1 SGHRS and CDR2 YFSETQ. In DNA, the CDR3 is TGCGCCAGCAGCTTCTCCCCAGGGGGCCAAGAGACCCAGTACTTC. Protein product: CASSFSPGGQETQYF.

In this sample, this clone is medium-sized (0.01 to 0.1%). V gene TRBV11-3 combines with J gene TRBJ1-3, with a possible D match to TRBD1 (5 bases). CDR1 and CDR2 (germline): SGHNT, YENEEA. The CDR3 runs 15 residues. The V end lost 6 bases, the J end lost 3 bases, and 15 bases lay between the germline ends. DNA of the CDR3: TGTGCCAGCAGTTCGCTAGGGGCGGTTGGAAACACCATATATTTT. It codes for CASSSLGAVGNTIYF.

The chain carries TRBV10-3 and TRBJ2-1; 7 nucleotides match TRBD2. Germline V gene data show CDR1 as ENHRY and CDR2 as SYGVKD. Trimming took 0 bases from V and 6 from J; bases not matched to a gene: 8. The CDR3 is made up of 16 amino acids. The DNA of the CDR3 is TGTGCCATCAGTGAGTCATTCAGGGACTACCGCAATGAGCAGTTCTTC. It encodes CAISESFRDYRNEQFF.

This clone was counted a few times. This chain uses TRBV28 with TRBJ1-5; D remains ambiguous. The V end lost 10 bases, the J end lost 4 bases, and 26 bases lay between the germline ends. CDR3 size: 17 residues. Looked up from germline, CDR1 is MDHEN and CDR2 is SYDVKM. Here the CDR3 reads CATNSDGSRPVNQPQHF. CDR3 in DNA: TGTGCCACCAACTCCGATGGCAGCCGCCCAGTTAATCAGCCCCAGCATTTT.

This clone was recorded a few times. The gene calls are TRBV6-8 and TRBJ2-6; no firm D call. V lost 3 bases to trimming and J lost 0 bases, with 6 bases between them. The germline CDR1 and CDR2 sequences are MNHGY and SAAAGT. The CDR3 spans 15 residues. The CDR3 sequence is CASSYTLSGANVLTF. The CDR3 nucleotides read TGTGCCAGCAGTTATACCCTCTCTGGGGCCAACGTCCTGACTTTC.

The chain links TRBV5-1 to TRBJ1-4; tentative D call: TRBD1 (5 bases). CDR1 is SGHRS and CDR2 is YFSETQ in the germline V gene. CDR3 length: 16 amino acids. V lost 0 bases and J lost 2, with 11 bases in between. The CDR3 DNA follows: TGCGCCAGCAGCTTGGGTTCAGGGTCGACTAATGAAAAACTGTTTTTT. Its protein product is CASSLGSGSTNEKLFF.

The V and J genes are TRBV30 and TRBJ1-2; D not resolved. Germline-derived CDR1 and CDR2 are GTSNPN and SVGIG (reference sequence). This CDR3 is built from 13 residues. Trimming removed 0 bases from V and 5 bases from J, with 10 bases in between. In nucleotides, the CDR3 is TGTGCCTGGAGTGTACCCCTGGTTTATGGCTACACCTTC. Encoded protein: CAWSVPLVYGYTF.

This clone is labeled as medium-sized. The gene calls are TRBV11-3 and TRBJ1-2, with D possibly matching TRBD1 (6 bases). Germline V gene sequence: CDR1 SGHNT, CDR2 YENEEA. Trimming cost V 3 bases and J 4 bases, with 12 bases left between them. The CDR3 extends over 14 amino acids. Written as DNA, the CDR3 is TGTGCCAGCAGCTTTAGGGACACCGGCTATGGCTACACCTTC. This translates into CASSFRDTGYGYTF.

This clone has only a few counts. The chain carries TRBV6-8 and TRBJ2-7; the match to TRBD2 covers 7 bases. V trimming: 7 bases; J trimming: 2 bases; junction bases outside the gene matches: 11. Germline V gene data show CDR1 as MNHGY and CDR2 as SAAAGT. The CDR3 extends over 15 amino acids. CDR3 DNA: TGTGCCAGCACCGGGAGGCTAACGGCAGCCTACGAGCAGTACTTC. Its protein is CASTGRLTAAYEQYF.

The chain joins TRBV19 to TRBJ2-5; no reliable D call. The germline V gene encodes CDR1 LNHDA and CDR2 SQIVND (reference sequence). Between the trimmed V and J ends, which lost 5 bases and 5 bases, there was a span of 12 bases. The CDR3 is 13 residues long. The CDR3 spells CASSRSREETQYF. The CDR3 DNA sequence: TGTGCCAGTAGTCGGAGTCGTGAGGAGACCCAGTACTTC.

The CDR3 sequence is CASSYSKQGASRAIQPQHF. The CDR3 region has the DNA TGTGCCAGCAGTTACTCCAAACAGGGGGCGAGCAGGGCGATTCAGCCCCAGCATTTT. The rearrangement links TRBV6-8 to TRBJ1-5; 9 bases are shared with TRBD1. With 0 bases clipped from V and 6 bases from J, the junction kept 15 bases outside the gene matches. CDR3 length: 19 amino acids. Germline lookup yields CDR1 MNHGY and CDR2 SAAAGT.

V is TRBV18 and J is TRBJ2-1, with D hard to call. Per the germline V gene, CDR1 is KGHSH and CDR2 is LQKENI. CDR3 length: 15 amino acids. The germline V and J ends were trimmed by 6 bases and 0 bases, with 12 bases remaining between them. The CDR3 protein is CASSWRTSSYNEQFF. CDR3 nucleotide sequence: TGTGCCAGCTCCTGGCGTACGAGCTCCTACAATGAGCAGTTCTTC.

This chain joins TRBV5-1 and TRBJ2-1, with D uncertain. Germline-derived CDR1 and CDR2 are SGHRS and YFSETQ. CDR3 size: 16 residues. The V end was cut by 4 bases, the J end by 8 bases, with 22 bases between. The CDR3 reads CASSSADESLGDEQFF. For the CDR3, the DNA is TGCGCCAGCAGCAGCGCGGACGAATCCCTGGGCGATGAGCAGTTCTTC.

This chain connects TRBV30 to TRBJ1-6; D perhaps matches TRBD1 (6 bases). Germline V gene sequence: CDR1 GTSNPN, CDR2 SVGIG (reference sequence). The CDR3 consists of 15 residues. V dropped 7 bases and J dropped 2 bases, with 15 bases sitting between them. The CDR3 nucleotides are TGTGCCTATGAGACAGGTTTCACCTATAATTCACCCCTCCACTTT. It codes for CAYETGFTYNSPLHF.

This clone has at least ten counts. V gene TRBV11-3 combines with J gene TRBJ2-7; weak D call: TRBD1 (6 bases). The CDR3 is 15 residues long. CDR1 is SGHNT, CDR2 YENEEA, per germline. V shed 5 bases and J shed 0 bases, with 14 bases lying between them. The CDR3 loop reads CASSIHRVRSYEQYF. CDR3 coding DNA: TGTGCCAGCAGCATTCACAGGGTGCGCTCCTACGAGCAGTACTTC.

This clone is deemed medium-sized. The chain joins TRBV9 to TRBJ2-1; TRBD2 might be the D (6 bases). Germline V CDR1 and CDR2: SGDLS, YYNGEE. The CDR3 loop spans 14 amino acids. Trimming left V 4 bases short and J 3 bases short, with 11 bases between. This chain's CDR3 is CASSPRLDYNEQFF. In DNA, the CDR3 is TGTGCCAGCAGCCCCCGACTAGACTACAATGAGCAGTTCTTC. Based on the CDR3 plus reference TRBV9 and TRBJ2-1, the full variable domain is DSGVTQTPKHLITATGQRVTLRCSPRSGDLSVYWYQQSLDQGLQFLIQYYNGEERAKGNILERFSAQQFPDLHSELNLSSLELGDSALYFCASSPRLDYNEQFFGPGTRLTVL.

CDR3 residues: CASSVAGEFGEQYF. Here the CDR3 DNA reads TGTGCCAGCAGCGTCGCGGGAGAGTTTGGGGAGCAGTACTTC. The V and J genes are TRBV9 and TRBJ2-7; 7 bases match TRBD2. The germline gives CDR1 SGDLS, CDR2 YYNGEE. CDR3 length: 14 residues. The ends lost 2 bases at V and 7 bases at J; junction bases unmatched: 9.

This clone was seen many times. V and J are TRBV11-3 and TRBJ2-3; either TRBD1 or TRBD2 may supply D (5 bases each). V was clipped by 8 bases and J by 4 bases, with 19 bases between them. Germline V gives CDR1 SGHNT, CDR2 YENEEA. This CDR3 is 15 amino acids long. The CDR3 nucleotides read TGTGCCAGCCTCTCTTGGGGCAAGGGAGCAGATACGCAGTATTTT. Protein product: CASLSWGKGADTQYF. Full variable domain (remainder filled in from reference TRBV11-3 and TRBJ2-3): EAGVVQSPRYKIIEKKQPVAFWCNPISGHNTLYWYLQNLGQGPELLIRYENEEAVDDSQLPKDRFSAERLKGVDSTLKIQPAELGDSAVYLCASLSWGKGADTQYFGPGTRLTVL.

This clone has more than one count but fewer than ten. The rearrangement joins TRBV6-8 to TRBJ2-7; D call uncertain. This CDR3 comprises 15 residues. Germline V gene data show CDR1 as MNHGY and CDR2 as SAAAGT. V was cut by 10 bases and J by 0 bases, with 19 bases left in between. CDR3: CATLKQPGSSYEQYF. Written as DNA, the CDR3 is TGTGCCACCCTAAAACAACCAGGAAGCTCCTACGAGCAGTACTTC.

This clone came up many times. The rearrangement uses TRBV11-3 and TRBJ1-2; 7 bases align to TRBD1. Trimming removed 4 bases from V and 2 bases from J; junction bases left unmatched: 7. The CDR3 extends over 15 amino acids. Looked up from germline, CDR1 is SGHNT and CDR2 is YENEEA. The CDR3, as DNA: TGTGCCAGCAGCTCAAGGGGGCAGGGGAACTATGGCTACACCTTC. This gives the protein CASSSRGQGNYGYTF.

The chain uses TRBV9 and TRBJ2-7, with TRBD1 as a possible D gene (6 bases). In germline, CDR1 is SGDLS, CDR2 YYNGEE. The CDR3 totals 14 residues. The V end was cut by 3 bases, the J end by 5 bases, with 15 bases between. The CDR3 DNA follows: TGTGCCAGCAGCGAGTACAGGGATCGGGACGAGCAGTACTTC. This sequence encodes CASSEYRDRDEQYF.

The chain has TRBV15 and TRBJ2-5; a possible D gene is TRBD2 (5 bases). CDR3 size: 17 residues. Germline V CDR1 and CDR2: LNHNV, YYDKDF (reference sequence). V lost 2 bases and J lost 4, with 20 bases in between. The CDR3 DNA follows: TGTGCCACCAGCAGACCCACCTTTGGCCCCAGCGGAGAGACCCAGTACTTC. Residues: CATSRPTFGPSGETQYF.

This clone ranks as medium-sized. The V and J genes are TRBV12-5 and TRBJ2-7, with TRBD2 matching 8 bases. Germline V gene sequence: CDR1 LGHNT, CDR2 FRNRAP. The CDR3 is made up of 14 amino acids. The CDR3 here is CASTKAGGAYEQYF. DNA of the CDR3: TGTGCCAGCACAAAGGCGGGAGGCGCCTACGAGCAGTACTTC.